These T cell receptor beta chains were read from a single sample in a study of T-cell reconstitution after alpha-beta-depleted transplantation in children. MiXCR was run by TCRdb on the PCR reads, yielding one entry per CDR3 protein. The sample comprises over 200,000 distinct CDR3 sequences, around 7.7% of which are singletons, and less than 40% rests with the top ten. The material was PBMCs, mostly from graft donor cells, obtained 360 days after TCRalphabeta/CD19-depleted stem cell transplant. Receptors originate from a male patient aged 2-10 years who had a stem cell transplant for acute myeloid leukemia, so the T cells may come from the graft donor. Both conserved end residues are part of each CDR3. D genes are given only for firm matches. Only some rows state a clone size, as once, few, many or a class for expanded clones.

clone size: -; J gene: TRBJ1-2; V gene: TRBV5-1; D gene: TRBD1; CDR3 protein: CASSLATTGNGYTF; CDR3 DNA: TGCGCCAGCAGCTTGGCGACGACAGGGAATGGCTACACCTTC
clone size: -; J gene: TRBJ1-1; V gene: TRBV11-2; D gene: -; CDR3 protein: CASSLGADLNPFVREVTEAFF; CDR3 DNA: TGTGCCAGCAGCCTTGGGGCAGATTTGAACCCTTTTGTGAGGGAAGTCACTGAAGCTTTCTTT
clone size: few; J gene: TRBJ2-7; V gene: TRBV20-1; D gene: -; CDR3 protein: CSALVPGASYEQYF; CDR3 DNA: TGCAGTGCCCTAGTCCCGGGAGCTAGCTACGAGCAGTACTTC
clone size: many; J gene: TRBJ2-7; V gene: TRBV18; D gene: TRBD1; CDR3 protein: CASQPGRGPYEQYF; CDR3 DNA: TGTGCCAGCCAACCCGGCAGGGGGCCCTACGAGCAGTACTTC
clone size: many; J gene: TRBJ2-1; V gene: TRBV12-3/TRBV12-4; D gene: TRBD1; CDR3 protein: CASRLQGEQFF; CDR3 DNA: TGTGCCAGCAGGCTACAGGGGGAGCAGTTCTTC
clone size: -; J gene: TRBJ1-2; V gene: TRBV5-1; D gene: -; CDR3 protein: CASSLSASGRGYTF; CDR3 DNA: TGCGCCAGCAGCTTGAGTGCCTCAGGCCGTGGCTACACCTTC
clone size: many; J gene: TRBJ2-5; V gene: TRBV12-3/TRBV12-4; D gene: -; CDR3 protein: CASSRDGSTQETQYF; CDR3 DNA: TGTGCCAGCAGCCGGGACGGCTCCACACAAGAGACCCAGTACTTC
clone size: few; J gene: TRBJ1-3; V gene: TRBV9; D gene: -; CDR3 protein: CASSVAGAGNTIYF; CDR3 DNA: TGTGCCAGCAGCGTAGCTGGCGCCGGGAACACCATATATTTT
clone size: -; J gene: TRBJ1-5; V gene: TRBV19; D gene: TRBD1; CDR3 protein: CASSGTGDQPQHF; CDR3 DNA: TGTGCCAGTTCCGGGACAGGGGATCAGCCCCAGCATTTT
clone size: many; J gene: TRBJ2-5; V gene: TRBV10-3; D gene: TRBD2; CDR3 protein: CAISGPTSGIQETQYF; CDR3 DNA: TGTGCCATCAGTGGACCTACTAGCGGGATACAAGAGACCCAGTACTTC
clone size: few; J gene: TRBJ1-2; V gene: TRBV6-1; D gene: -; CDR3 protein: CASSDRTYGYTF; CDR3 DNA: TGTGCCAGCAGTGATAGAACCTATGGCTACACCTTC
clone size: -; J gene: TRBJ2-5; V gene: TRBV11-3; D gene: TRBD2; CDR3 protein: CASSLGRTRSETQYF; CDR3 DNA: TGTGCCAGCAGCTTAGGACGGACTAGGTCCGAGACCCAGTACTTC
clone size: few; J gene: TRBJ2-3; V gene: TRBV12-3/TRBV12-4; D gene: -; CDR3 protein: CASTEGREDTQYF; CDR3 DNA: TGTGCCAGCACGGAGGGGCGCGAGGATACGCAGTATTTT
clone size: many; J gene: TRBJ1-2; V gene: TRBV12-3/TRBV12-4; D gene: -; CDR3 protein: CASSPKRGFRYGYTF; CDR3 DNA: TGTGCCAGCAGTCCTAAGAGGGGATTTAGATATGGCTACACCTTC
clone size: -; J gene: TRBJ2-7; V gene: TRBV29-1; D gene: -; CDR3 protein: CSVKRGIAEAYEQYF; CDR3 DNA: TGCAGCGTTAAAAGGGGAATAGCGGAGGCCTACGAGCAGTACTTC
clone size: few; J gene: TRBJ2-5; V gene: TRBV20-1; D gene: TRBD2; CDR3 protein: CSAGGETQYF; CDR3 DNA: TGCAGTGCCGGGGGGGAGACCCAGTACTTC
clone size: many; J gene: TRBJ2-6; V gene: TRBV14; D gene: -; CDR3 protein: CASSQLAGANVLTF; CDR3 DNA: TGTGCCAGCAGCCAGCTAGCCGGGGCCAACGTCCTGACTTTC
clone size: -; J gene: TRBJ2-5; V gene: TRBV5-1; D gene: -; CDR3 protein: CASSLVGREWLETQYF; CDR3 DNA: TGCGCCAGCAGCTTGGTCGGCAGGGAATGGTTGGAGACCCAGTACTTC
clone size: -; J gene: TRBJ2-4; V gene: TRBV6-1; D gene: -; CDR3 protein: CASSPEPKNIQYF; CDR3 DNA: TGTGCCAGCAGCCCGGAGCCCAAAAACATTCAGTACTTC
clone size: many; J gene: TRBJ2-1; V gene: TRBV12-3/TRBV12-4; D gene: -; CDR3 protein: CASDRLNSYNEQFF; CDR3 DNA: TGTGCCAGCGATAGACTCAACTCCTACAATGAGCAGTTCTTC
clone size: many; J gene: TRBJ2-7; V gene: TRBV9; D gene: -; CDR3 protein: CASSVGASADSYEQYF; CDR3 DNA: TGTGCCAGCAGCGTAGGAGCTTCGGCAGACTCCTACGAGCAGTACTTC
clone size: many; J gene: TRBJ2-3; V gene: TRBV10-2; D gene: TRBD2; CDR3 protein: CASSYSGELTDTQYF; CDR3 DNA: TGCGCCAGCTCATATAGCGGGGAGCTCACAGATACGCAGTATTTT
clone size: -; J gene: TRBJ1-5; V gene: TRBV12-3/TRBV12-4; D gene: -; CDR3 protein: CASSLNPERGNQPQHF; CDR3 DNA: TGTGCCAGCAGTTTAAACCCCGAGAGAGGAAATCAGCCCCAGCATTTT
clone size: many; J gene: TRBJ2-1; V gene: TRBV7-9; D gene: -; CDR3 protein: CASSHGVNEQFF; CDR3 DNA: TGTGCCAGCAGCCATGGGGTCAATGAGCAGTTCTTC